This T cell receptor beta chain comes out of a study of response to subunit inactivated influenza vaccine. The study, taken as a whole, reports: It was suggested by the authors that few new T cells are recruited by each seasonal influenza vaccination.

CDR3 length: 12 residues. Germline CDR1 is SQVTM and CDR2 is ANQGSEA. The V end was cut by 4 bases, the J end by 3 bases, with 9 bases between. This clonotype appeared a few times. The antigen remains undetermined. Using its own MiXCR run on the RT-PCR reads, TCRdb lists one record per CDR3 protein. This sample carries around 570,000 distinct CDR3 sequences, 6.5% to 8% of them seen once, and the ten largest clones take approximately 12%. This specimen was PBMCs from blood, taken less than 30 months after vaccination. This chain links TRBV29-1 with TRBJ1-2; D is perhaps TRBD1 (6 bases). The clonotype originates from a man aged 50 to 75 who received an inactivated influenza vaccine. CDR3: CSVGGGDYGYTF. The CDR3 DNA follows: TGCAGCGTTGGAGGGGGTGACTATGGCTACACCTTC.